The rows below give T cell receptor beta chains drawn from one sample of a study of monozygotic twins with inflammatory bowel disease. TCRdb reprocessed the 5' RACE reads and keeps a single row for each CDR3 protein, giving no DNA. The sample has fewer than 350,000 distinct CDR3 sequences. Sequencing was carried out using blood. The receptors derive from a human donor with ulcerative colitis or Crohn's disease, or a healthy co-twin of an affected twin (not recorded which). CDR3s include the opening cysteine and the closing phenylalanine or tryptophan.

cdr3_length,j_call,v_call,cdr3_aa
13,TRBJ1-4,TRBV25-1,CASGMAGNEKLFF
17,TRBJ2-7,TRBV5-4,CASSLDPGQGSSYEQYF
19,TRBJ2-7,TRBV20-1,CSARDLGRRQAYSSYEQYF
15,TRBJ2-1,TRBV5-4,CASSSEPIAMHEQFF
13,TRBJ2-1,TRBV14,CASSQGNRVGLFF
16,TRBJ2-7,TRBV10-2,CASTTTRGYFPNEQYF
15,TRBJ1-2,TRBV21-1,CALNPDSNYFYGYTF
16,TRBJ1-5,TRBV4-2,CASSQDHPGSNQPQHF
16,TRBJ1-2,TRBV5-1,CASKKDPAIGGYGYTF
14,TRBJ1-2,TRBV7-9,CASSLNALNYGYTF
11,TRBJ2-1,TRBV12-3/TRBV12-4,CASTSLNEQFF
13,TRBJ2-6,TRBV5-1,CASEDSGANVLTF
16,TRBJ1-1,TRBV6-5,CASSYGGSGLATEAFF
14,TRBJ1-5,TRBV12-3/TRBV12-4,CASSLAEGQSTQHF
15,TRBJ2-5,TRBV5-1,CASSLSSGSRETQYF
11,TRBJ1-1,TRBV6-5,CAIGPNTEAFF
14,TRBJ2-1,TRBV28,CAVLKGGGRNEQFF
14,TRBJ2-3,TRBV28,CASSPASSTDTQYF
18,TRBJ1-3,TRBV9,CASSVGRAGGLSGNTIYF
13,TRBJ2-7,TRBV15,CATGTVQSYEQYF
12,TRBJ2-4,TRBV5-8,CASSSRSNIQYF
15,TRBJ2-1,TRBV5-1,CASRLGLAGLDEQFF
12,TRBJ1-2,TRBV4-2,CASSPGARGYTF
14,TRBJ1-2,TRBV7-9,CASSLAAGNHGYTF
12,TRBJ2-1,TRBV20-1,CSATRGRNEQFF
13,TRBJ2-5,TRBV3-1,CASSQDPGGTQYF
14,TRBJ2-7,TRBV5-1,CASSLEGTSYEQYF
13,TRBJ2-7,TRBV9,CASSRTEFYEQYF
16,TRBJ2-7,TRBV28,CASSFPRQGTSREQYF
14,TRBJ2-3,TRBV7-2,CASSQETGTDTQYF
15,TRBJ2-3,TRBV12-3/TRBV12-4,CASSPGILSTDTQYF
15,TRBJ1-4,TRBV5-1,CASSAGTGGGEKLFF
13,TRBJ1-4,TRBV2,CARKSPWEEKLFF
16,TRBJ2-1,TRBV12-3/TRBV12-4,CASSAERGKGYNEQFF
15,TRBJ2-3,TRBV7-2,CAAKLDPLGTDTQYF
15,TRBJ2-7,TRBV9,CASSVGGGAAYEQYF
14,TRBJ2-5,TRBV4-3,CASSQEQKGSAQYF
17,TRBJ2-2,TRBV20-1,CSVRGGWGLTNTGELFF
12,TRBJ2-1,TRBV7-2,CASSLRWGEQFF
17,TRBJ2-3,TRBV4-2,CASSQEAVRRGPDTQYF
14,TRBJ2-1,TRBV27,CASRTSWGGNEQFF
14,TRBJ2-1,TRBV12-3/TRBV12-4,CASSLYPSSDEQFF
16,TRBJ2-1,TRBV7-2,CASSLGLRQGVNEQFF
15,TRBJ2-7,TRBV7-3,CASSLTGGVGNEQYF
14,TRBJ2-2,TRBV7-9,CASGPTGRAGELFF
13,TRBJ2-3,TRBV30,CAWNYRASDTQYF
14,TRBJ2-2,TRBV20-1,CSARPVGVHGELFF
16,TRBJ1-4,TRBV5-1,CASRARPTGDSEKLFF